This T cell receptor beta chain was retrieved from a study of cytomegalovirus exposure and HLA in healthy donors. The V gene's germline CDR1 is LGHNA and CDR2 YNFKEQ. The CDR3 spans 18 residues. J gave up 0 bases and V 1 base, and 6 bases lay outside the gene matches. Vbeta (60) and Jbeta (13) primers were used in the PCR. Data came from immunoSEQ multiplex PCR; TCRdb stores just in-frame clones and leaves some out. The sample shows approximately 140,000 clones, about 76% of them seen only once. The chain is built from TRBV4-2 and TRBJ2-5, with TRBD2 matching 12 bases. What was sequenced was PBMCs. The sequence came from a human donor in good health. CDR3 residues: CASSQAASGGGYQETQYF. CDR3 DNA: TGTGCCAGCAGCCAAGCAGCTAGCGGGGGGGGGTACCAAGAGACCCAGTACTTC.